Following are 20 T cell receptor beta chains from one sample sequenced in a study of cytomegalovirus exposure and HLA in healthy donors. Use of 60 Vbeta and 13 Jbeta primers characterized the PCR. Profiled with immunoSEQ multiplex PCR; TCRdb holds only in-frame clones, not every one. The sample includes 50,000 to 70,000 clones, 80% of them seen just once. The sample was PBMCs. The receptors shown here come from a woman in her 40s in good health and CMV-seronegative.

The chain employs TRBV10-3 and TRBJ2-5; 7 nucleotides match TRBD1. The CDR3 runs to 13 residues. V shed 3 bases and J 5 bases; nucleotides not matched to a gene: 3. The germline V gene has CDR1 ENHRY and CDR2 SYGVKD. The CDR3 nucleotides read TGTGCCATCAGTGATGTGACAGGGGAGACCCAGTACTTC. It yields the protein CAISDVTGETQYF.

This rearrangement joins TRBV5-8 to TRBJ1-5, with TRBD1 matching 7 bases. Unmatched junction bases numbered 5, after V lost 1 base and J lost 4 bases. In germline, CDR1 is SGHTS, CDR2 YDEGEE. This CDR3 has 15 amino acids. In DNA form, the CDR3 reads TGTGCCAGCAGCTTGTTGGCAGGGGGGAATCAGCCCCAGCATTTT. This sequence encodes CASSLLAGGNQPQHF.

This chain joins TRBV18 and TRBJ2-5; tentative D call: TRBD2 (6 bases). Between the trimmed V and J ends, which lost 4 bases and 4 bases, there was a span of 13 bases. The germline V gene has CDR1 KGHSH and CDR2 LQKENI. This CDR3 has 14 residues. The CDR3 DNA sequence: TGTGCCAGCTCACGAGGAGGGCTTGGAGAGACCCAGTACTTC. Protein sequence: CASSRGGLGETQYF.

CDR3 loop: CASSLTGTVNTGELFF. In DNA form, the CDR3 reads TGTGCCAGCAGCTTAACCGGGACAGTGAACACCGGGGAGCTGTTTTTT. The gene calls are TRBV7-3 and TRBJ2-2; 7 bases agree with TRBD1. The germline V gene has CDR1 SGHTA and CDR2 FQGTGA. The CDR3 has 16 residues. Germline trimming cut 0 bases from V and 1 base from J; bases unmatched to any gene: 2.

The V gene is TRBV5-1, the J gene TRBJ2-7; maybe TRBD2 (6 bases). Germline V CDR1 and CDR2: SGHRS, YFSETQ. V was shortened by 0 bases and J by 3 bases, with 13 bases between the two germline ends. The CDR3 contains 15 residues. DNA of the CDR3: TGCGCCAGCAGCTTGGACGTCGGGAGTTTCTACGAGCAGTACTTC. Its protein is CASSLDVGSFYEQYF.

The chain couples TRBV7-2 to TRBJ2-3, with 13 bases fitting TRBD2. This CDR3 is built from 17 residues. The germline V gene encodes CDR1 SGHTA and CDR2 FQGNSA. V trimming: 4 bases; J trimming: 5 bases; junction bases outside the gene matches: 9. The CDR3 DNA reads as TGTGCCAGCAGCTCCACGACTAGCGGGAGGTTCCTAGATACGCAGTATTTT. Encoded protein: CASSSTTSGRFLDTQYF.

The chain combines TRBV6-5 with TRBJ2-2; possibly TRBD2 for D (5 bases). CDR3 length equals 15 residues. Germline V gene lookup returns CDR1 MNHEY and CDR2 SVGAGI. V was shortened by 3 bases and J by 1 base, with 9 bases between the two germline ends. The CDR3 loop is CASSYRGGNTGELFF. The CDR3 DNA sequence: TGTGCCAGCAGTTATCGGGGTGGGAACACCGGGGAGCTGTTTTTT.

The chain recombines TRBV7-8 with TRBJ2-2, with 9 bases that match TRBD1. Germline V gives CDR1 SGHVS, CDR2 FQNEAQ. This CDR3 has 16 amino acids. V lost 6 bases and J lost 8; bases outside the gene matches: 13. The CDR3 DNA sequence: TGTGCCAGCAGTCTGACCGGGACAGGGAGAGTGGGGGAGCTGTTTTTT. Encoded protein: CASSLTGTGRVGELFF.

V is TRBV5-1 and J is TRBJ1-2; a weak D match, TRBD1 (6 bases). With 0 bases removed from V and 6 bases from J, the gap between germline ends came to 24 bases. The germline V gene encodes CDR1 SGHRS and CDR2 YFSETQ. CDR3 length equals 18 residues. CDR3 sequence: CASSLVFLRGARRDGYTF. The CDR3 nucleotides are TGCGCCAGCAGCTTGGTGTTCTTGCGGGGGGCGCGGAGGGATGGCTACACCTTC.

This clone has more than one count but fewer than ten. This chain connects TRBV28 to TRBJ1-5, with D hard to call. The V gene lost 2 bases and the J gene lost 2 bases, with 10 bases spanning the gap. Germline CDR1 reads MDHEN; CDR2 reads SYDVKM. The CDR3 length is 15 residues. For the CDR3, the DNA is TGTGCCAGCAGTTTAAGGGCGGGAGGCAATCAGCCCCAGCATTTT. Its translation is CASSLRAGGNQPQHF.

This clone was seen only a few times. The chain uses TRBV6-1 and TRBJ2-5; 12 nucleotides match TRBD2. V lost 2 bases, J lost 2 bases, and 0 bases stayed unmatched. CDR1 is MNHNS, CDR2 SASEGT, per germline. The CDR3 extends over 15 amino acids. CDR3 sequence (DNA): TGTGCCAGCAGTGAACTAGCGGGAGGGCAAGAGACCCAGTACTTC. Translating it yields CASSELAGGQETQYF.

The chain is built from TRBV7-9 and TRBJ2-7; 7 nucleotides line up with TRBD2. The ends lost 3 bases at V and 1 base at J; junction bases unmatched: 3. The CDR3 sequence is 14 residues long. The germline V gene has CDR1 SEHNR and CDR2 FQNEAQ (reference sequence). The CDR3 nucleotides read TGTGCCAGCAGCTTCCCAGCGGGATCCTACGAGCAGTACTTC. Translating gives CASSFPAGSYEQYF.

This chain connects TRBV5-4 to TRBJ2-1, with unresolved D. This CDR3 has 14 residues. The germline V gene encodes CDR1 SGHNT and CDR2 YYREEE (reference sequence). Trimming cost V 0 bases and J 5 bases, with 9 bases left between them. The CDR3 protein is CASSLGGPHNEQFF. The DNA of the CDR3 is TGTGCCAGCAGCTTGGGTGGCCCTCACAATGAGCAGTTCTTC.

The chain couples TRBV30 to TRBJ2-7, with 8 nucleotides matching TRBD2. CDR3 size: 14 residues. Germline V CDR1 and CDR2: GTSNPN, SVGIG (reference sequence). The trim removed 3 bases at V and 0 bases at J, leaving 4 bases unmatched. CDR3: CAWRRSGSSYEQYF. CDR3 nucleotide sequence: TGTGCCTGGAGGAGGAGCGGGAGCTCCTACGAGCAGTACTTC.

This chain uses TRBV29-1 with TRBJ1-1; possible D gene TRBD1, 5 bases. Germline CDR1 reads SQVTM; CDR2 reads ANQGSEA. The CDR3 covers 12 residues. Trimming took 4 bases from V and 0 from J, leaving 6 bases between them. The DNA of the CDR3 is TGCAGCGTTGGACAGATGAACACTGAAGCTTTCTTT. It yields the protein CSVGQMNTEAFF.

J is TRBJ2-5 and V is TRBV19, with D maybe TRBD2 (6 bases). Germline assignment: CDR1 LNHDA and CDR2 SQIVND (reference sequence). The CDR3 contains 14 residues. V was cut by 10 bases and J by 7 bases, with 22 bases left in between. For the CDR3, the DNA is TGTGCCACAAAAGATCGAGGAGGGCCGGGGACCCAGTACTTC. It yields the protein CATKDRGGPGTQYF.

The gene calls are TRBV28 and TRBJ1-2; tentative D call: TRBD1 (5 bases). Germline V gives CDR1 MDHEN, CDR2 SYDVKM. This CDR3 has 13 amino acids. V lost 7 bases and J 4 bases, leaving 13 bases between the germline ends. This CDR3 reads CASTPTVLYGYTF. CDR3 sequence (DNA): TGTGCCAGCACCCCGACAGTTCTCTATGGCTACACCTTC.

The chain has TRBV9 and TRBJ2-6; a weak D match, TRBD1 (5 bases). CDR1 and CDR2 (germline): SGDLS, YYNGEE. V lost 0 bases, J lost 3 bases, and 13 bases lay in between. The length of the CDR3 is 17 residues. Here the CDR3 reads CASSVGWGAVGANVLTF. The CDR3 nucleotides read TGTGCCAGCAGCGTAGGATGGGGCGCGGTTGGGGCCAACGTCCTGACTTTC.

The chain couples TRBV5-1 to TRBJ2-2; D might be TRBD1 (5 bases). The ends were cut back, 0 bases at V and 6 bases at J, with 12 bases in the middle. The length of the CDR3 is 15 residues. Germline CDR1 SGHRS, CDR2 YFSETQ. The CDR3: CASSLDGRESGELFF. For the CDR3, the DNA is TGCGCCAGCAGCTTGGACGGCAGGGAATCCGGGGAGCTGTTTTTT. Full variable domain (outside the CDR3, taken from reference TRBV5-1 and TRBJ2-2): KAGVTQTPRYLIKTRGQQVTLSCSPISGHRSVSWYQQTPGQGLQFLFEYFSETQRNKGNFPGRFSGRQFSNSRSEMNVSTLELGDSALYLCASSLDGRESGELFFGEGSRLTVL.

The chain is built from TRBV9 and TRBJ2-6, with TRBD1 identical over 7 bases. V shed 0 bases, J shed 2 bases, and the junction held 11 bases outside the gene matches. The germline gives CDR1 SGDLS, CDR2 YYNGEE. CDR3 length equals 19 residues. CDR3 coding DNA: TGTGCCAGCAGCGTAGACAGGGGAAGACCCCCCCCTGGGGCCAACGTCCTGACTTTC. Translating it yields CASSVDRGRPPPGANVLTF. Full variable domain (outside the CDR3, taken from reference TRBV9 and TRBJ2-6): DSGVTQTPKHLITATGQRVTLRCSPRSGDLSVYWYQQSLDQGLQFLIQYYNGEERAKGNILERFSAQQFPDLHSELNLSSLELGDSALYFCASSVDRGRPPPGANVLTFGAGSRLTVL.